The entry that follows covers one T cell receptor (beta chain) sequence. Its specificity is not known. TCRdb recomputed calls from the reads with MiXCR, one row per CDR3 protein. The sample yields 290,000 or so distinct CDR3 sequences, roughly 25% seen once. The data are from a study of T cell repertoires in cytomegalovirus infection. General study results and limits: CMV carriers with the relevant HLA were identified by cumulative public TCR beta family frequency. HLA-C-restricted CMV clonotypes gave the most frequent clonotype in two of eight donors.

The CDR3 extends over 10 amino acids. Trimming removed 10 bases at V and 11 bases at J, with 12 bases between. CDR1 and CDR2 (germline): SEHNR, FQNEAQ (reference sequence). Sequenced: PBMCs. The TCR was taken from a human donor in good health (CMV status not recorded). Some clones in this sample may be carry-over from other donors' samples. V and J are TRBV7-9 and TRBJ1-3, with a possible D match to TRBD1 (6 bases). CDR3 bases: TGTGCCACGGAGGAGGGGGCCATATATTTT. It yields the protein CATEEGAIYF.